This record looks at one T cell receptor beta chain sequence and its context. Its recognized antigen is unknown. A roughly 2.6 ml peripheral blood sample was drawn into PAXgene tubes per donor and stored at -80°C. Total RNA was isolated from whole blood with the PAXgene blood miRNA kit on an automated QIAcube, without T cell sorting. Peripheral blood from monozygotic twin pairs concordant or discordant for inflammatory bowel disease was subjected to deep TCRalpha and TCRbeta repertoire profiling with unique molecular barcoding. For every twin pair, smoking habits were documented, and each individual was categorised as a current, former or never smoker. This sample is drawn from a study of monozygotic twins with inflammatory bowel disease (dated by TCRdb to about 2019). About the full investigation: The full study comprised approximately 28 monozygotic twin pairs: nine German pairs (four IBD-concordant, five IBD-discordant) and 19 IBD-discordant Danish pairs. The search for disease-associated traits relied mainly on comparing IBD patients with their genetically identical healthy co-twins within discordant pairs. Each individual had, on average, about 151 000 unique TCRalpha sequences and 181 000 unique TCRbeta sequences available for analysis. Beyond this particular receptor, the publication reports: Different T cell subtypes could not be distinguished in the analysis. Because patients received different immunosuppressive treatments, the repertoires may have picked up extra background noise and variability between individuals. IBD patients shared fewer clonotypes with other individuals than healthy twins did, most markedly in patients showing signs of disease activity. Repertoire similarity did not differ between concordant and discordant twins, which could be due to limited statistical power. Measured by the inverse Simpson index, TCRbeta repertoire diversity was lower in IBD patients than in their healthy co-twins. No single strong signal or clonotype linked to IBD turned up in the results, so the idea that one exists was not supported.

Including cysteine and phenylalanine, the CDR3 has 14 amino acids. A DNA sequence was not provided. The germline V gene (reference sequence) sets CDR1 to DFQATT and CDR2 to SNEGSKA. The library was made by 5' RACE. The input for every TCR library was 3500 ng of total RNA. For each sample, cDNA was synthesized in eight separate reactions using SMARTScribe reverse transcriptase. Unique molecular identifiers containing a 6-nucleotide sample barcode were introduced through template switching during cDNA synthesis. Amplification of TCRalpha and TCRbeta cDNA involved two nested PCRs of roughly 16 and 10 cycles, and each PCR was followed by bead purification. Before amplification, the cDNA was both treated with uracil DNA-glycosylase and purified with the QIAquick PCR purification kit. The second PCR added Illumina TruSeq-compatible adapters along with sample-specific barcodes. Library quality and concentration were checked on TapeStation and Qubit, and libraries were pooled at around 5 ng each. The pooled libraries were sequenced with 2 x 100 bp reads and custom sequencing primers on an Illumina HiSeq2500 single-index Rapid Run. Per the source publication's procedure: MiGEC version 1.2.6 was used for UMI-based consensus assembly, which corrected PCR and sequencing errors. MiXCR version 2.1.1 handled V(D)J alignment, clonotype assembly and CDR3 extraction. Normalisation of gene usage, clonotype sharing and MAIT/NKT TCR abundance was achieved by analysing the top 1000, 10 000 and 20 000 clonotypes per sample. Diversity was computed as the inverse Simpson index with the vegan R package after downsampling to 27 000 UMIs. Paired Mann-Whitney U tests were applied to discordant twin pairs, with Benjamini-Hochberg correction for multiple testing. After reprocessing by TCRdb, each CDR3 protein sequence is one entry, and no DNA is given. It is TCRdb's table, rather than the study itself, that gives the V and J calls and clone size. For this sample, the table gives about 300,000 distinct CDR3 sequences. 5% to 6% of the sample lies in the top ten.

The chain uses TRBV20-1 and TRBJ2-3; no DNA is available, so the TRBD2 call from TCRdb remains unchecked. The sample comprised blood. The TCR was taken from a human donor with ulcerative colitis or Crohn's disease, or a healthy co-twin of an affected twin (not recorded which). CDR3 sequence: CSAKKRGGGNTQYF.